This TCR beta chain was identified during a study of T cells expressing NK-cell markers (TCRdb year 2020). Concerning the study at large: In sorted CD3+CD56+NKG2C+, CD3+CD56+NKG2C- and CD3+CD56-NKG2C+ T-cell subsets from several donors, TCR beta-chain repertoires were profiled. Illumina HiSeq 2000/2500, MiSeq or NextSeq was used to sequence libraries as 2 x 150 bp reads. Seven of the eight sequenced donors were HCMV-seropositive and one was HCMV-seronegative. All eight donors whose samples were sequenced were randomly selected healthy volunteers, three of them men and five women.

The germline V gene provides CDR1 SNHLY and CDR2 FYNNEI. The CDR3 sequence holds 16 residues, the cysteine and phenylalanine included. The entry carries no DNA sequence. As to this clonotype: This clone's antigen is unknown.

Paper-wide results and their limitations: Those dominant clonotypes were again the most abundant among CD3+CD56-NKG2C+ cells in a handful of donors, at about 28.3-65%. In several donors, the dominant CD3+CD56+NKG2C+ clonotypes were among the top 10 CD8+ clonotypes and accounted for about 1.0-7.5% of CD8+ T cells. Whether the expanded NKG2C-expressing T cell clones were specific for HCMV antigens remained unclear.

HCMV serostatus was determined by detecting HCMV-specific IgG in serum with a commercial ELISA kit. Ficoll density gradient centrifugation was used to isolate peripheral blood mononuclear cells from blood. The run used an Illumina HiSeq 2000. 5'RACE template switching, by which a universal primer site and unique molecular identifiers were added, was used to make TCR beta cDNA libraries. Priming for cDNA synthesis came from the TCR beta constant segment, and two successive PCR amplification steps followed. The authors' analysis ran thus. MIGEC was used to demultiplex reads and group reads by UMI, and MiTCR was used to assemble and quantify clonotypes. To remove erroneous sequences, TCR cDNA sequences were retained only when supported by two or more reads. The tcR package was used for downstream repertoire analysis, and clonotypes were matched across fractions by CDR3 nucleotide sequence plus V segment. VDJmatch was used to annotate antigen specificity against VDJdb, with one amino acid substitution allowed in CDR3. Following reprocessing of the reads by TCRdb, the data hold one row per CDR3 protein sequence and no DNA is available. TCRdb's processing, not the authors', yielded these V and J calls. This specimen's table enumerates about 400,000 distinct CDR3 sequences. Around 10% of the sample comes from the top ten.

The source material was blood T cells: a sorted CD56 or NKG2C T cell subset, CD4+ or CD8+ T cells, or bulk PBMC T cells (not recorded which). This receptor was taken from a woman in her fifties or sixties in good health. Donor details come from another sample of the same person, matched by shared clones. The sequence joins TRBV2 to TRBJ2-2; the TCRdb call, TRBD1, lacks DNA for checking. The CDR3 has the sequence CASSAPRQGSTGELFF.